The rows below give T cell receptor beta chains drawn from one sample of a study of T-cell memory formation after mild COVID-19. TCRdb analysed the 5' RACE reads with MiXCR anew, one entry per CDR3 protein. The sample carries about 280,000 distinct CDR3 sequences, roughly 8% recorded once. The specimen was PBMCs or a T cell subset sorted from them (not recorded which). These receptors were obtained from a young man who had mild COVID-19 (a few samples of this study predate the infection). Cell type and time point are not known. Both conserved end residues are part of each CDR3. Each record gives: V gene, J gene, CDR3 protein.

TRBV3-2	TRBJ2-2	CASSQISTHRQGNTGELFF
TRBV7-9	TRBJ2-1	CASSSTTSEQFF
TRBV28	TRBJ2-6	CASILRAGDSGANVLTF
TRBV6-2/TRBV6-3	TRBJ2-5	CASSYSTRRAPQETQYF
TRBV20-1	TRBJ2-4	CSAWGGQAGNIQYF
TRBV4-1	TRBJ2-7	CASSHILDGSSYEQYF
TRBV5-1	TRBJ2-3	CASRRRTGDADTQYF
TRBV18	TRBJ2-5	CASSPPGQETQYF
TRBV5-1	TRBJ1-6	CASPGIGDVNSPLHF
TRBV5-4	TRBJ2-1	CASSSQTGGAYNEQFF
TRBV12-3/TRBV12-4	TRBJ2-7	CASRISGGPYEQYF
TRBV20-1	TRBJ1-5	CSAWGGASNQPQHF
TRBV4-3	TRBJ2-3	CASSREDTDTQYF
TRBV5-1	TRBJ1-6	CASSLRDGSSYNSPLHF
TRBV5-5	TRBJ2-1	CASSFLAGDYNEQFF
TRBV29-1	TRBJ2-3	CSVRAETSTDTQYF
TRBV5-4	TRBJ2-2	CASSLGGQTGELFF
TRBV12-3/TRBV12-4	TRBJ1-5	CASSSRRTGLRQPQHF
TRBV7-6	TRBJ2-2	CASSLEVGNTGELFF
TRBV5-1	TRBJ2-1	CASSLAEGYEQFF
TRBV7-9	TRBJ1-2	CASSLDAPGEYDYGYTF
TRBV5-5	TRBJ2-2	CASSRPQDQLGPGELFF
TRBV12-3/TRBV12-4	TRBJ1-6	CASSPPYSPLHF
TRBV4-1	TRBJ1-2	CASSRTSEGDYGYTF
TRBV6-2/TRBV6-3	TRBJ2-2	CASSLRQGENTGELFF
TRBV9	TRBJ2-3	CASSDRQETDTQYF
TRBV12-3/TRBV12-4	TRBJ2-2	CASSSTSGAGELFF
TRBV5-1	TRBJ2-5	CASSLGPAGGSKTQYF
TRBV24-1	TRBJ2-1	CATSDPLAGSSYNEQFF
TRBV5-1	TRBJ2-1	CASSLGGVGSYNEQFF
TRBV11-2	TRBJ2-2	CASSLRGTTPGELFF
TRBV14	TRBJ2-3	CASSPGTTSTDTQYF
TRBV20-1	TRBJ2-3	CSMRLAGGGTDTQYF